The clone carrying this T cell receptor (beta chain) has just a few counts. What it binds is not known. The data were obtained in a study of cytomegalovirus exposure and HLA in healthy donors. Trimming shortened V by 4 bases and J by 4 bases, and 10 bases separated the two germline ends. The CDR3 sequence is 13 residues long. From germline, CDR1 is SGHDT and CDR2 YYEEEE. The method was immunoSEQ multiplex PCR; TCRdb's version includes in-frame clones alone and lacks a portion of them. This table holds about 130,000 clones, 88% found once. Study outcomes and limitations: A few chains linked to CMV were shown in vitro to be specific for CMV antigens. Most observed TCR sequences were rare, whereas some public TCRs were detected in many donors.

The source material was PBMCs. The receptor was derived from a man aged 25 to 40 in good health and CMV-seronegative. The genes are TRBV5-6 and TRBJ2-3; unclear D gene. CDR3 DNA sequence: TGTGCCAGCAGCGCTGCACCGGCAGATACGCAGTATTTT. Its translation: CASSAAPADTQYF.